This paragraph reports one TCR beta chain. The data are from a study of blood T cell repertoires in COVID-19. About the research overall: Samples came from the United States, Italy and Spain, spanning acute and convalescent COVID-19. T cells, B-cell-depleted T cells, or PBMCs supplied cDNA or gDNA.

Germline V lookup: CDR1 SGDLS, CDR2 YYNGEE. This CDR3 region has 15 residues. Trimming pared 0 bases from V and 6 bases from J, leaving 16 bases between. Recovery among Cohort 3 donors was established by two negative PCRs, clearance, or symptom resolution. As handled by the study authors: Quantification of nucleated cells was approximated via reference gene primer amplification. Method: immunoSEQ multiplex PCR; TCRdb's copy keeps in-frame clones and lacks some. V, J and clone size are taken as reported in that table, and D and trimming were inferred from the DNA itself. The data show over 300,000 clones, around 91% seen once.

The sequencing input was PBMCs or T cells enriched from blood (not recorded which). This sequence was found in a woman aged 40 to 50 who had recovered from COVID-19. The chain employs TRBV9 and TRBJ2-7, with D uncertain. The CDR3 spells CASSVDPRPSGEQYF. The CDR3 nucleotides read TGTGCCAGCAGCGTAGATCCCCGGCCTAGTGGCGAGCAGTACTTC.